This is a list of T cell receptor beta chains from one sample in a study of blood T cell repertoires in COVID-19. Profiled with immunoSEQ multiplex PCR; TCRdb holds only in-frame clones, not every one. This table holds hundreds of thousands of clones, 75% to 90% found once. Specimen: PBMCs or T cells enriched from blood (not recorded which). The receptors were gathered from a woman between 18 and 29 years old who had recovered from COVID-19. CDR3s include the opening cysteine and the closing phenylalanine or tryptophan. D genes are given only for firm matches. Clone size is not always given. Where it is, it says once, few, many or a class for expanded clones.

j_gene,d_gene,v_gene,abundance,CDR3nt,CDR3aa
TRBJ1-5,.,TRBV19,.,TGTGCCAGTAGAAGTAGGGCAGGGACCCAGCATTTT,CASRSRAGTQHF
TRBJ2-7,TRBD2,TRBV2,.,TGTGCCAGCAGGGGTGTGCGGGGGAGCACGACCTACGAGCAGTACTTC,CASRGVRGSTTYEQYF
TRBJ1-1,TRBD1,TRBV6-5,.,TGTGCCAGCAGTAGACAGGGAAACACTGAAGCTTTCTTT,CASSRQGNTEAFF
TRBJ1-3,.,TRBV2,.,TGTGCCAGCAGGTTGGACATCGGAAACACCATATATTTT,CASRLDIGNTIYF
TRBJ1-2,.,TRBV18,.,TGTGCCAGCTCACCACCCGGCAGGGTTGGTGGCTACACCTTC,CASSPPGRVGGYTF
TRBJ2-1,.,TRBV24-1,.,TGTGCCACCAGTGACCCTGACTACGGAGGCATCAATGAGCAGTTCTTC,CATSDPDYGGINEQFF
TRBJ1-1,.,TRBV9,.,TGTGCCAGCAGTCGGAAAGCGGGGGGGGACACTGAAGCTTTCTTT,CASSRKAGGDTEAFF
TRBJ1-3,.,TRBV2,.,TGTGCCAGCAGACGGTCTGGAAACACCATATATTTT,CASRRSGNTIYF
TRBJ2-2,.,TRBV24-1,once,TGTGCCACTCTCCTCCGAGGGGGATACACCGGGGAGCTGTTTTTT,CATLLRGGYTGELFF
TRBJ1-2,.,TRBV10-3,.,TGTGCCATCAGTGCACACCGGGACACGAACTATGGCTACACCTTC,CAISAHRDTNYGYTF
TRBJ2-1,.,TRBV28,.,TGTGCCAGCAGTTTAGATACCCAGATCTACAATGAGCAGTTCTTC,CASSLDTQIYNEQFF
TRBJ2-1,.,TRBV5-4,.,TGTGCCAGCAGCTTGGACGGGGTACTTGAGCAGTTCTTC,CASSLDGVLEQFF
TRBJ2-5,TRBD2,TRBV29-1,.,TGCAGCGTTGATGGCGGGGGGCCCCAAGAGACCCAGTACTTC,CSVDGGGPQETQYF
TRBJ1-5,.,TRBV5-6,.,TGTGCCAGCAGCTTGGGGAAGAGGGCTCCATATAGCAATCAGCCCCAGCATTTT,CASSLGKRAPYSNQPQHF
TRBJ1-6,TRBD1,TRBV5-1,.,TGCGCCAGCAGCCCCGAGGACAGGGGGTTTTCACCCCTCCACTTT,CASSPEDRGFSPLHF
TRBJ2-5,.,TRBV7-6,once,TGTGCCAGCAGCTTAGGAGGAGGGGTAGAGACCCAGTACTTC,CASSLGGGVETQYF
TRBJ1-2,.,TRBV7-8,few,TGTGCCAGCAGCTTATTGCCACAGAACTATGGCTACACCTTC,CASSLLPQNYGYTF
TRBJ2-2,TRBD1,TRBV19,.,TGTGCCAGTAGTATGTACAGGGGGCGGGGGACCGGGGAGCTGTTTTTT,CASSMYRGRGTGELFF
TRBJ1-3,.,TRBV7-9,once,TGTGCCAGCAGCTTAGCGGGCTCAGGCAGCTCTGGAAACACCATATATTTT,CASSLAGSGSSGNTIYF
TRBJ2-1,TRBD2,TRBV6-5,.,TGTGCCAGCAGGTTAGCGGGGGCCAAAGTCAATGAGCAGTTCTTC,CASRLAGAKVNEQFF
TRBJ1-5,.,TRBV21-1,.,TGTGCCAGCACCCGGGGGGAAGGCAATCAGCCCCAGCATTTT,CASTRGEGNQPQHF
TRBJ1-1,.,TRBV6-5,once,TGTGCCAGCAAAAGGACAATCGCGGGGGGGACTGAAGCTTTCTTT,CASKRTIAGGTEAFF
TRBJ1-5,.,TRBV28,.,TGTGCCAGCAGTTTCCGGCCCCAGGAGGCCCAGCATTTT,CASSFRPQEAQHF
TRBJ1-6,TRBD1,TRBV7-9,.,TGTGCCAGCAGCTCGCCACCGGGACAGGGAGCGAATTCACCCCTCCACTTT,CASSSPPGQGANSPLHF
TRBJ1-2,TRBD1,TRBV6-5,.,TGTGCCAGCAGGATGCAGGGGGCCGATCGTGGCTACACCTTC,CASRMQGADRGYTF
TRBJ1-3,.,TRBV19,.,TGTGCCAGTAGTCGGGAGAGGGGACGGGGAAACACCATATATTTT,CASSRERGRGNTIYF
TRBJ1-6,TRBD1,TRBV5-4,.,TGTGCCAGCAGCCTACCGGGACAGTTAAATTCACCCCTCCACTTT,CASSLPGQLNSPLHF
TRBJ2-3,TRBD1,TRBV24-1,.,TGTGCCACCAGTGATCCTGGGACAGGGCACGATACGCAGTATTTT,CATSDPGTGHDTQYF
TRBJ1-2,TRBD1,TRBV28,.,TGTGCCAGCAAACGGGACAGGGGGCGCGGGTGGGTTGGCTACACCTTC,CASKRDRGRGWVGYTF
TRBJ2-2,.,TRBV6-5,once,TGTGCCAGCAGCCGTGGACAAGGGTTTGACGGGGAGCTGTTTTTT,CASSRGQGFDGELFF
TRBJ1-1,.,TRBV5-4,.,TGTGCCAGCAGCTTGGAACACCTTGGAGCTTTCTTT,CASSLEHLGAFF
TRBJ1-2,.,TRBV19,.,TGTGCCAGTAGCGGGGATTTTTGGGGCTACACCTTC,CASSGDFWGYTF
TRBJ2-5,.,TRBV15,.,TGTGCCACCAGCAGAGAGAATAGCAAGGAGACCCAGTACTTC,CATSRENSKETQYF
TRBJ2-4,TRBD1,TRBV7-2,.,TGTGCCAGCAGCCAACCGGGACAGTGGGGAAACATTCAGTACTTC,CASSQPGQWGNIQYF
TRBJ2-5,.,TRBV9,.,TGTGCCAGCAGCGTAGACCCAGTCCAAGAGACCCAGTACTTC,CASSVDPVQETQYF
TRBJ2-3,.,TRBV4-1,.,TGCGCCAGCGGACAAACCTTCACAGATACGCAGTATTTT,CASGQTFTDTQYF
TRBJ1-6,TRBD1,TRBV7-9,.,TGTGCCAGCAGCCTCACAGGGGAGTATTCACCCCTCCACTTT,CASSLTGEYSPLHF
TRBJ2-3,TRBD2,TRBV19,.,TGTGCCAGTAGTATAGACTGGACTAGCGGGGAATCTCCTAGCACAGATACGCAGTATTTT,CASSIDWTSGESPSTDTQYF
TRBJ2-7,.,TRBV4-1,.,TGCGCCAGCAGCCAAGCGGCGGTAGGGGATTTCTACGAGCAGTACTTC,CASSQAAVGDFYEQYF
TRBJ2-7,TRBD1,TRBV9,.,TGTGCCAGCAGCACCACCGGGACAGGGCCCTCCTACGAGCAGTACTTC,CASSTTGTGPSYEQYF
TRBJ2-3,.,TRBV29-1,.,TGCAGCGTTCGACAGAGCACAGATACGCAGTATTTT,CSVRQSTDTQYF
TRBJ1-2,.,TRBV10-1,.,TGCGCCAGCAGTGACCCGGGATGGGCTGGTGGCTACACCTTC,CASSDPGWAGGYTF
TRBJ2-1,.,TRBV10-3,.,TGTGCCACAGGGCCTGGGGGGAATGAGCAGTTCTTC,CATGPGGNEQFF
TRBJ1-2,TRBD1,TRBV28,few,TGTGCCAGCACCACGTTAGGACAGGGACCTTATGGCTACACCTTC,CASTTLGQGPYGYTF
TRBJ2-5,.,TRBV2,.,TGTGCCAGCAGTGAACTAGAGCTGGAGACCCAGTACTTC,CASSELELETQYF
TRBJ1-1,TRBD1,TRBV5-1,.,TGCGCCAGCAGCTTGGACAGACAGGGAATGAACACTGAAGCTTTCTTT,CASSLDRQGMNTEAFF
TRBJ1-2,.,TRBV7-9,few,TGTGCCAGCAGCTTAGAGTTTGGGGCTGGCTATGGCTACACCTTC,CASSLEFGAGYGYTF
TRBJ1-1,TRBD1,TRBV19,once,TGTGCCAGTAGGCCCCAGGACAGGGAAACTGAAGCTTTCTTT,CASRPQDRETEAFF
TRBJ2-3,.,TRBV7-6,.,TGTGCCAGCAGCCTCGCACCGGTCAGGGACAGTCCGGGGGGGCCTACGGCAGATACGCAGTATTTT,CASSLAPVRDSPGGPTADTQYF
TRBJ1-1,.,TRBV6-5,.,TGTGCCAGCAACGGGGGGATGAACACTGAAGCTTTCTTT,CASNGGMNTEAFF
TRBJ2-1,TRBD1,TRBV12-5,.,TGTGCTAGTGGTCCGACCCGGGACAGCAGTGAGCAGTTCTTC,CASGPTRDSSEQFF
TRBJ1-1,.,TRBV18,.,TGTGCCAGCTCACCACTTGGCAGGTCATACACTGAAGCTTTCTTT,CASSPLGRSYTEAFF
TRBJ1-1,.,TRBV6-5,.,TGTGCCAGCAGTCCGACAGGCAACACTGAAGCTTTCTTT,CASSPTGNTEAFF
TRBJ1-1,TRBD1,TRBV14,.,TGTGCCAGCAGCCAACTGCCGGGACAGGGTGGAGCTTTCTTT,CASSQLPGQGGAFF